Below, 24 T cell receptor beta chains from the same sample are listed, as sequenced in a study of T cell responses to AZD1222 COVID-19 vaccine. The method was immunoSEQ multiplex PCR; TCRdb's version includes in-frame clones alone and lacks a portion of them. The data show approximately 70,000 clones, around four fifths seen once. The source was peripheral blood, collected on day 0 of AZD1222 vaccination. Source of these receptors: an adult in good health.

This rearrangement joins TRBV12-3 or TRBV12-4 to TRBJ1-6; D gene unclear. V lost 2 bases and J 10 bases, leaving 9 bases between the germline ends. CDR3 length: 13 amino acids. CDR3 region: CASSLRGKSPLHF. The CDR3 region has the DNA TGTGCCAGCAGTTTAAGAGGGAAATCACCCCTCCACTTT.

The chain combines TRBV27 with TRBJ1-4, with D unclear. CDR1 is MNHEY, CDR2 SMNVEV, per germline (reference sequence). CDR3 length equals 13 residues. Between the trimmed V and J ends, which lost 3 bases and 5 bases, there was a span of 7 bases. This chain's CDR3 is CASSFYGNEKLFF. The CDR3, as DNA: TGTGCCAGCAGTTTTTACGGCAATGAAAAACTGTTTTTT.

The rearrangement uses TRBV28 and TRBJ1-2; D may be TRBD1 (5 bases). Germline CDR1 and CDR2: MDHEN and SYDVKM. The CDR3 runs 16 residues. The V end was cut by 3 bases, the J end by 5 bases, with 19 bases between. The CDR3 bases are TGTGCCAGCAGTTTTGTATTCGGCAGCCAGGGATATGGCTACACCTTC. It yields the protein CASSFVFGSQGYGYTF.

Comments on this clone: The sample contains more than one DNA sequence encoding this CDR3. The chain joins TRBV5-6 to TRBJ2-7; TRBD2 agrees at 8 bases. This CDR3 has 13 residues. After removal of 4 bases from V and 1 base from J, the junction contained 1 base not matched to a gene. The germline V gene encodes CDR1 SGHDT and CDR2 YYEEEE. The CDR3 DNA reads TGTGCCAGCAGCCCGGGGGGGTCCTACGAGCAGTACTTC. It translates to CASSPGGSYEQYF.

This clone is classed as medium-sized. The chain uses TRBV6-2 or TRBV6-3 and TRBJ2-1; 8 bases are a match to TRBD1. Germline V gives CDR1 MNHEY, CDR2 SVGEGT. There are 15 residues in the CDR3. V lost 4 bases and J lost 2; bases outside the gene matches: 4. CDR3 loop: CASSLEDRAYNEQFF. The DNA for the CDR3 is TGTGCCAGCAGTTTGGAGGACAGGGCCTACAATGAGCAGTTCTTC.

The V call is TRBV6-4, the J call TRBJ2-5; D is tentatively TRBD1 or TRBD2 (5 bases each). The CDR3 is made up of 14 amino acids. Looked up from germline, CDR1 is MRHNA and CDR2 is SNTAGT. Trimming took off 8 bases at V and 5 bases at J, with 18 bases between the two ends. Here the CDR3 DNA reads TGTGCCAGCCCCGCGGGCAGGGTACGGGAGACCCAGTACTTC. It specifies CASPAGRVRETQYF.

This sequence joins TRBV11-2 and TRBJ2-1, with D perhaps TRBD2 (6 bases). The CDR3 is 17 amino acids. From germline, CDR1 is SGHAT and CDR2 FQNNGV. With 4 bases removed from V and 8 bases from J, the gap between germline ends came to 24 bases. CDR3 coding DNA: TGTGCCAGCAGCTCGGGAGCCCTTGCCGGCCAAAGGGATGAGCAGTTCTTC. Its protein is CASSSGALAGQRDEQFF.

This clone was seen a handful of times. The CDR3 sequence: CASRVSFSGNTIYF. CDR3 in DNA: TGTGCCAGCCGCGTTAGTTTCTCTGGAAACACCATATATTTT. The chain is built from TRBV27 and TRBJ1-3; the D is unclear. Germline CDR1 MNHEY, CDR2 SMNVEV (reference sequence). This CDR3 contains 14 residues. V was pared by 8 bases and J by 0 bases, with 11 bases between.

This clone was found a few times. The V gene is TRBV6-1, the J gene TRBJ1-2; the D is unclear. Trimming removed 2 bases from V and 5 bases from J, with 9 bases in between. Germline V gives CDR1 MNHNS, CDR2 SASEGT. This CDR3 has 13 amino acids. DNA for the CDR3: TGTGCCAGCAGTGAAATTGCCCGGTATGGCTACACCTTC. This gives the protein CASSEIARYGYTF.

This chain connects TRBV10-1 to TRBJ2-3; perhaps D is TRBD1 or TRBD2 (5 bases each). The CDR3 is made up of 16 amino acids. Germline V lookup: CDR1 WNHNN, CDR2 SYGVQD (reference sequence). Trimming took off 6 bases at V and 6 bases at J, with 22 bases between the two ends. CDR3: CASSDPGSRGLDTQYF. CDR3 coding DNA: TGCGCCAGCAGCGATCCGGGATCAAGGGGTTTGGATACGCAGTATTTT.

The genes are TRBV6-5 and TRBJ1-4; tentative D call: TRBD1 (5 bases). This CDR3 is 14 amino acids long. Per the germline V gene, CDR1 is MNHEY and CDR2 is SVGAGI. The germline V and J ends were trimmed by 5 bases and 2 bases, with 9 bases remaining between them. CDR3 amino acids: CASSRDGTNEKLFF. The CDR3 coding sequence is TGTGCCAGCAGTCGGGACGGGACTAATGAAAAACTGTTTTTT.

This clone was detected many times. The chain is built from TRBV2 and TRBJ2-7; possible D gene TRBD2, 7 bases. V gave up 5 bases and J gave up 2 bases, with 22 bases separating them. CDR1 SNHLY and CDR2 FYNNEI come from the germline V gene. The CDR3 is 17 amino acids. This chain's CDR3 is CASSSRRRGARAYEQYF. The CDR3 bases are TGTGCCAGCAGTTCCCGCCGACGGGGGGCGAGGGCCTACGAGCAGTACTTC.

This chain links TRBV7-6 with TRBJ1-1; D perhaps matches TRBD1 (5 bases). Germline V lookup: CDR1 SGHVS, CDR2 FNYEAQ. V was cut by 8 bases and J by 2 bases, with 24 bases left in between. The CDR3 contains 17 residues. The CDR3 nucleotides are TGTGCCAGCGCACAAGACGGGCCGGGGCGGCCTAACACTGAAGCTTTCTTT. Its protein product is CASAQDGPGRPNTEAFF.

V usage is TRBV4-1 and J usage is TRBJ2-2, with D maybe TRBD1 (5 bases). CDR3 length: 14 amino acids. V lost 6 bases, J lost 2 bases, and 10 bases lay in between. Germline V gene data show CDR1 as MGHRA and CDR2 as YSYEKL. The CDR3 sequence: CASSSGYNTGELFF. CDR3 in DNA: TGCGCCAGCAGTTCAGGGTATAACACCGGGGAGCTGTTTTTT.

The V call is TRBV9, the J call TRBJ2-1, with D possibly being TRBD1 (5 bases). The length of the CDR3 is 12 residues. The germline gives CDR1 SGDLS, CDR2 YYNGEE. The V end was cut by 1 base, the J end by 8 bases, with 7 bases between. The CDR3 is CASSVRGDEQFF. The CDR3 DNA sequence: TGTGCCAGCAGCGTAAGGGGCGATGAGCAGTTCTTC.

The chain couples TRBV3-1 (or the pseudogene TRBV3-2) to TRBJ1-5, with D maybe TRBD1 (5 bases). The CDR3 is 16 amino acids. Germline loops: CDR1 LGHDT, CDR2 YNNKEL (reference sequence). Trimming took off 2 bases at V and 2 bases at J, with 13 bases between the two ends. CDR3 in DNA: TGTGCCAGCAGCCAAAAAGGGACCTTAGGCAATCAGCCCCAGCATTTT. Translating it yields CASSQKGTLGNQPQHF.

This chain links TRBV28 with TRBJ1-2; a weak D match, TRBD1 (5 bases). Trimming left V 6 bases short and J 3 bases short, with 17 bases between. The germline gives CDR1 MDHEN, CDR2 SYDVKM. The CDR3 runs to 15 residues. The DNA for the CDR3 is TGTGCCAGCAGACTCGGGGGAACCTCTTACTATGGCTACACCTTC. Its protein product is CASRLGGTSYYGYTF.

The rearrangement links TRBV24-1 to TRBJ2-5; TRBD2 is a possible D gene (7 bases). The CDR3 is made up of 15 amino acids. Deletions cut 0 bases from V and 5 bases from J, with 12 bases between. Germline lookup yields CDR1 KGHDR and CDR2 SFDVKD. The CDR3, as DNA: TGTGCCACCAGTGATTTGGACGGGGGGCCCGAGACCCAGTACTTC. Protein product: CATSDLDGGPETQYF.

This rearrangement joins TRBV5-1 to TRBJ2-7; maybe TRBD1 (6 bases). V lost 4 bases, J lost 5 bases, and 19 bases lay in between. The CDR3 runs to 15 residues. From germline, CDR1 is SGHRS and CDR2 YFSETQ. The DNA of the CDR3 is TGCGCCAGCAGCCCGCAGGGCCAGGGGCCTCACGAGCAGTACTTC. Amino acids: CASSPQGQGPHEQYF.

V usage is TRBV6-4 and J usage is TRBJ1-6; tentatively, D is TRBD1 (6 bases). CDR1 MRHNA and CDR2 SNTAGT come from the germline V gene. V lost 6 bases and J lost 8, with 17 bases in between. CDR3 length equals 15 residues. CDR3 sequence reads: CASRVDSGGDSPLHF. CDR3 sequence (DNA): TGTGCCAGCAGAGTGGACAGCGGAGGGGATTCACCCCTCCACTTT.

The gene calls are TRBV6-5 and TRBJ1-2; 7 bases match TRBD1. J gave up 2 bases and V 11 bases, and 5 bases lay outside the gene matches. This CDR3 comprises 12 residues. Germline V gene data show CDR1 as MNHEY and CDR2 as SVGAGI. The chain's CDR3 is CAGGTANYGYTF. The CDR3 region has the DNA TGTGCCGGAGGGACAGCAAACTATGGCTACACCTTC.

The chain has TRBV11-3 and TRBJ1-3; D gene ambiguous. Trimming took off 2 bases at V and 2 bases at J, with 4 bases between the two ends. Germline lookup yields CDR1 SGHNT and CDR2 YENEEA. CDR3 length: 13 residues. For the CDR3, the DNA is TGTGCCAGCAGCTTAACGCCTGGAAACACCATATATTTT. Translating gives CASSLTPGNTIYF.

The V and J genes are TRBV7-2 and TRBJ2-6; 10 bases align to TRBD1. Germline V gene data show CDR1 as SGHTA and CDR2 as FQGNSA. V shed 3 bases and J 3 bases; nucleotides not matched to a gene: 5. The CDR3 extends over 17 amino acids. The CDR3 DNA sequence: TGTGCCAGCAGCTTGGGGACAGGGGAAGTTGGGGCCAACGTCCTGACTTTC. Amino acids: CASSLGTGEVGANVLTF. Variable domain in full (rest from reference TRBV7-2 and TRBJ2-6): GAGVSQSPSNKVTEKGKDVELRCDPISGHTALYWYRQSLGQGLEFLIYFQGNSAPDKSGLPSDRFSAERTGGSVSTLTIQRTQQEDSAVYLCASSLGTGEVGANVLTFGAGSRLTVL.

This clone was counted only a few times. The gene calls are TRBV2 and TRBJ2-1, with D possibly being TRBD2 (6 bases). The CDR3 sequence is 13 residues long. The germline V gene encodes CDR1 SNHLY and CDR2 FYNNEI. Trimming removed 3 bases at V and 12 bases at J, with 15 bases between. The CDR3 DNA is TGTGCCAGCAGTGAGAGAGGGACTCTTCCGCAGTTCTTC. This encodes CASSERGTLPQFF.